The 10 T cell receptor beta chains presented below share a single source sample, sequenced in a study of blood T cell repertoires in COVID-19 (dated by TCRdb to the early 2020s). Libraries were constructed by the immunoSEQ multiplex PCR assay. TCRdb's version of the immuneACCESS table is confined to in-frame rearrangements and falls short of the full clone set. An unresolved V gene accounts for under half of the shortfall where checked; the remainder is of unknown origin. The sample table holds approximately 130,000 clones, of which 80% to 85% were seen once. Clones ranked in the top ten supply about 20% of the sample. The sequenced material came from PBMCs or T cells enriched from blood (not recorded which). All receptors come from a man in his thirties or forties who had recovered from COVID-19.

This clone was seen once. The chain recombines TRBV7-6 with TRBJ2-1; 13 positions match TRBD2. Germline V gene sequence: CDR1 SGHVS, CDR2 FNYEAQ. V was clipped by 4 bases and J by 3 bases; unmatched bases: 3. The CDR3 length is 16 residues. CDR3 amino acids: CASSSGLAGDYNEQFF. The CDR3 DNA reads as TGTGCCAGCAGCTCAGGACTAGCGGGAGACTACAATGAGCAGTTCTTC.

This chain connects TRBV5-1 to TRBJ2-3; 10 nucleotides line up with TRBD2. V shed 4 bases, J shed 3 bases, and the junction held 14 bases outside the gene matches. There are 18 residues in the CDR3. Germline V CDR1 and CDR2: SGHRS, YFSETQ. CDR3 nucleotides: TGCGCCAGCAGCGACCAGATTGGGAGCGGGAGGGGAACAGATACGCAGTATTTT. Residues: CASSDQIGSGRGTDTQYF.

This clone occurred once. The chain employs TRBV9 and TRBJ1-6; 8 bases map to TRBD1. V lost 4 bases and J lost 8; bases outside the gene matches: 8. This CDR3 contains 15 residues. The V gene's germline CDR1 is SGDLS and CDR2 YYNGEE. For the CDR3, the DNA is TGTGCCAGCAGCACCGGACAGGGAGTAGATTCACCCCTCCACTTT. As protein: CASSTGQGVDSPLHF.

J is TRBJ2-2 and V is TRBV5-6; maybe TRBD1 (8 bases). Germline V gene lookup returns CDR1 SGHDT and CDR2 YYEEEE. Trimming shortened V by 3 bases and J by 3 bases, and 15 bases separated the two germline ends. CDR3 size: 16 residues. The chain's CDR3 is CASSYRTGRDTGELFF. The CDR3, as DNA: TGTGCCAGCAGCTACCGGACAGGGAGGGACACCGGGGAGCTGTTTTTT.

The V call is TRBV5-6, the J call TRBJ2-7; a possible D gene is TRBD2 (6 bases). Per the germline V gene, CDR1 is SGHDT and CDR2 is YYEEEE. CDR3 length equals 14 residues. V lost 4 bases, J lost 7 bases, and 18 bases lay in between. The CDR3 region has the DNA TGTGCCAGCAGCACCGGGACTCCTACGGGAGAGCAGTACGTC. Translation gives CASSTGTPTGEQYV.

This chain links TRBV11-3 with TRBJ2-1; TRBD2 might be the D (6 bases). This CDR3 is 13 amino acids long. CDR1 is SGHNT and CDR2 is YENEEA in the germline V gene. V dropped 5 bases and J dropped 5 bases, with 10 bases sitting between them. This CDR3 reads CASSKSGDNEQFF. The CDR3 DNA sequence: TGTGCCAGCAGCAAGTCGGGGGACAATGAGCAGTTCTTC.

The rearrangement joins TRBV19 to TRBJ2-3, with 8 nucleotides matching TRBD1. J gave up 7 bases and V 3 bases, and 9 bases lay outside the gene matches. The CDR3 contains 15 residues. The germline CDR1 and CDR2 sequences are LNHDA and SQIVND (reference sequence). CDR3 in amino acids: CASSIGTGLAYTQYF. For the CDR3, the DNA is TGTGCCAGTAGTATCGGGACAGGCCTGGCCTATACGCAGTATTTT.

The rearrangement links TRBV3-1 (or the pseudogene TRBV3-2) to TRBJ2-2; TRBD2 aligns across 10 bases. CDR1 is LGHDT, CDR2 YNNKEL, per germline (reference sequence). The CDR3 is 17 residues long. V was clipped by 4 bases and J by 5 bases; unmatched bases: 10. The CDR3 here is CASSRSAGGHETGELFF. The CDR3 nucleotides read TGTGCCAGCAGCCGTTCAGCGGGGGGGCATGAAACCGGGGAGCTGTTTTTT.

This chain links TRBV30 with TRBJ1-4; no clear D gene. With 8 bases removed from V and 3 bases from J, the gap between germline ends came to 10 bases. The CDR3 is made up of 12 amino acids. Germline CDR1 reads GTSNPN; CDR2 reads SVGIG (reference sequence). CDR3 coding DNA: TGTGCCACGTCGATAGCTAATGAAAAACTGTTTTTT. Translating it yields CATSIANEKLFF.

The chain has TRBV9 and TRBJ2-2, with 12 bases identical to TRBD2. Germline V CDR1 and CDR2: SGDLS, YYNGEE. The junction had 2 bases not matched to a gene; V was cut back by 2 bases and J by 3 bases. The CDR3 spans 16 residues. In nucleotides, the CDR3 is TGTGCCAGCAGCGTTCTAGCGGGAGGGCACACCGGGGAGCTGTTTTTT. Translating it yields CASSVLAGGHTGELFF. The full variable domain, its missing parts supplied by reference TRBV9 and TRBJ2-2, is DSGVTQTPKHLITATGQRVTLRCSPRSGDLSVYWYQQSLDQGLQFLIQYYNGEERAKGNILERFSAQQFPDLHSELNLSSLELGDSALYFCASSVLAGGHTGELFFGEGSRLTVL.